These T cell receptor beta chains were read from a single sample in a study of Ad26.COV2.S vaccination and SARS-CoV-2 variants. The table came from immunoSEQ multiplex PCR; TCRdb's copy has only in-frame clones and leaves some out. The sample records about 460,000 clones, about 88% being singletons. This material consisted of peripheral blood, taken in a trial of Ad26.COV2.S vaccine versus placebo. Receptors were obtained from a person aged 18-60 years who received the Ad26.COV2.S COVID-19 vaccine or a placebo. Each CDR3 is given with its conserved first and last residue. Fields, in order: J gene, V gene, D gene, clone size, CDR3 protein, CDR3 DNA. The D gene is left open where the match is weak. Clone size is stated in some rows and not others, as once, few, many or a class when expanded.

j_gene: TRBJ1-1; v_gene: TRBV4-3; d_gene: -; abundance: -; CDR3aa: CASSRDRQLNTEAFF; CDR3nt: TGCGCCAGCAGCCGAGACAGGCAGCTGAACACTGAAGCTTTCTTT
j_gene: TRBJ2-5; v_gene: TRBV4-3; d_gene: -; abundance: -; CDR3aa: CASSQDFRARVGETQYF; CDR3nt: TGCGCCAGCAGCCAAGATTTCCGGGCGAGGGTGGGAGAGACCCAGTACTTC
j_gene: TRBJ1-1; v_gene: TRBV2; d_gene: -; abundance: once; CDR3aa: CASLVGYGTEAFF; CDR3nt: TGTGCCAGCTTGGTGGGATACGGCACTGAAGCTTTCTTT
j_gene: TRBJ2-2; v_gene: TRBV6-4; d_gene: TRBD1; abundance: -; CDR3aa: CASSDSPGGPNTGELFF; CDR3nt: TGTGCCAGCAGTGATTCACCAGGGGGACCAAACACCGGGGAGCTGTTTTTT
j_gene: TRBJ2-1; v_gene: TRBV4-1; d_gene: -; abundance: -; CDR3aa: CASSQDRTPYNEQFF; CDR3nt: TGCGCCAGCAGCCAAGACAGGACTCCTTACAATGAGCAGTTCTTC
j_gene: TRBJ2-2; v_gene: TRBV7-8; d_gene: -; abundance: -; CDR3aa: CASSGQAVNTGELFF; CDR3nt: TGTGCCAGCAGCGGACAAGCGGTGAACACCGGGGAGCTGTTTTTT
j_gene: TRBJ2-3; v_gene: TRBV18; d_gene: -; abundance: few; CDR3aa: CASSPLQSPTDTQYF; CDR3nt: TGTGCCAGCTCACCGCTCCAGAGTCCCACAGATACGCAGTATTTT
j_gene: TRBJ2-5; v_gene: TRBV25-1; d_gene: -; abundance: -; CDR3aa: CASSEFGGQETQYF; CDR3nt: TGTGCCAGCAGTGAATTCGGCGGACAAGAGACCCAGTACTTC
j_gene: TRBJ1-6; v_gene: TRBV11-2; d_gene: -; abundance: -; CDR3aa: CASSLDPDFSNSPLHF; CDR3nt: TGTGCCAGCAGCTTAGACCCGGACTTTAGTAATTCACCCCTCCACTTT
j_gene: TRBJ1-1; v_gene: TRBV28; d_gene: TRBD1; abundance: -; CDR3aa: CASSLGQGNVGAFF; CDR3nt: TGTGCCAGCAGTTTAGGACAGGGGAATGTCGGAGCTTTCTTT